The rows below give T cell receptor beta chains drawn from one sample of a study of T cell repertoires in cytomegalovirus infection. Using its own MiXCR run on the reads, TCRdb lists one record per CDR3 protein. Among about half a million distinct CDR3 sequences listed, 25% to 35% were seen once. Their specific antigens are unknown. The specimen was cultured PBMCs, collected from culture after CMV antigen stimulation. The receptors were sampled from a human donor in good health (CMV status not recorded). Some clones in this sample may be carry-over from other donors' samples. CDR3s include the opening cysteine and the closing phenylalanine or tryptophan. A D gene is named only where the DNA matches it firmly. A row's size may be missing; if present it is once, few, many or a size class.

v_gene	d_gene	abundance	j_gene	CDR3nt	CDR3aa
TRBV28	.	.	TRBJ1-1	TGTGCCAGCAGTTTATTAACCGGGTACGGTGAAGCTTTCTTT	CASSLLTGYGEAFF
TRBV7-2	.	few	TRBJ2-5	TGTGCCAGCAGCAATAGGTCTTCTGGGACCCAGTACTTC	CASSNRSSGTQYF
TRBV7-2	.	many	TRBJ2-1	TGTGCCAGCAGCTTAGCGGCTAGCGCCGATTACAATGAGCAGTTCTTC	CASSLAASADYNEQFF
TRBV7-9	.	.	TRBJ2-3	TGTGCCAGCAGCTCGCACAGGAGTGGAGATACGCAGTATTTT	CASSSHRSGDTQYF
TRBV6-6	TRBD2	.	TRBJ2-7	TGTGCCAGCAGTACAACTCGACTAGCGGGGGCCTACGAGCAGTACTTC	CASSTTRLAGAYEQYF
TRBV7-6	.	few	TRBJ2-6	TGTGCCAGCAGCTTAGATGGGCCTTCTGGGGCCAACGTCCTGACTTTC	CASSLDGPSGANVLTF
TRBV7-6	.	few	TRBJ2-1	TGTGCCAGCAGCTACGACCCTAGCTCCTACAATGAGCAGTTCTTC	CASSYDPSSYNEQFF
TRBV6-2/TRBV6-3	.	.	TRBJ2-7	TGTGCCAGCAGTTACTCAGACAGAAGCCACTCCTACGAGCAGTACTTC	CASSYSDRSHSYEQYF
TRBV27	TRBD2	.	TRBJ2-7	TGTGCCAGCAGTCGTTCGTCGGGGGGTCCCTACGAGCAGTACTTC	CASSRSSGGPYEQYF
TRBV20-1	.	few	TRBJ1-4	TGCAGTGCTAGAGATCGGATCGGCCAGGGAGATGAAAAACTGTTTTTT	CSARDRIGQGDEKLFF
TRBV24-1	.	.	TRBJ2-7	TGTGCCGCCTATAACGGTTCACAGGGATTCTACGAGCAGTACTTC	CAAYNGSQGFYEQYF
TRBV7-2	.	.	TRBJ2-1	TGTGCCAGCAGCTTTAGCTACGTGGACATAAGCCAGTTCTTC	CASSFSYVDISQFF
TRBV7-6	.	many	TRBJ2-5	TGTGCCAGCAGCTCAGGCGGGAACCAAGAGACCCAGTACTTC	CASSSGGNQETQYF
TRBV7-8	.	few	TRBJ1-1	TGTGCCAGCAGCGCGGGAGGGGCTGAAGCTTTCTTT	CASSAGGAEAFF
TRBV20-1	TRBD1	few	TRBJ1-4	TGCAGTGCTAGGGGACTCAGGGGGAGTGATGAAAAACTGTTTTTT	CSARGLRGSDEKLFF
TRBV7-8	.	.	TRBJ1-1	TGTGCCAGCAGCTTAGCCCCCGCGGGGTTGAACACTGAAGCTTTCTTT	CASSLAPAGLNTEAFF
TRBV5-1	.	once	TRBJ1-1	TGCGCCAGCAGCTTGTCACAGCCTGACACTGAAGCTTTCTTT	CASSLSQPDTEAFF
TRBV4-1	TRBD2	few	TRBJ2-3	TGCGCCAGCAGCCACCCGAGTAGCGGGAGTGAAGATACGCAGTATTTT	CASSHPSSGSEDTQYF
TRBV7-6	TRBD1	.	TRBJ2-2	TGTGCCAGCAGCCCGCGACAGGGTGTCAACACCGGGGAGCTGTTTTTT	CASSPRQGVNTGELFF
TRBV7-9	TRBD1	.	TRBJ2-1	TGTGCCAGCAGCCTACCCGGACAGGGAGTTAGCGGTAGCGTCAGGGATGAGCAGTTCTTC	CASSLPGQGVSGSVRDEQFF
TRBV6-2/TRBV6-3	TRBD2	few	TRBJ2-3	TGTGCCACCATTCCGGGGGGTAGCACAGATACGCAGTATTTT	CATIPGGSTDTQYF
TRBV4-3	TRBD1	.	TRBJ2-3	TGCGCCAGCAGCCAAAACCCTTGGACAGGGGGAAGGATCACAGATACGCAGTATTTT	CASSQNPWTGGRITDTQYF